This note documents a single TCR beta chain sequence. The antigen remains undetermined. The junction departs from germline at one end; a sequencing error may be responsible. Germline CDR1 reads SGHAT; CDR2 reads FQNNGV. The CDR3 spans 15 residues. These data belong to a study of tumor-infiltrating lymphocytes in primary liver carcinoma. Study context: Spanning 30 to 69 years of age, the patients were men and women. Study results and caveats: Blood had a significantly lower top-250-clone fraction than tumors did (p = 0.039).

A constant-region primer served to make TCR beta cDNA from about 0.5 ug total RNA. Slightly modified ARM-PCR served as the procedure for the TCR beta libraries. These libraries came from three rounds of nested multiplex PCR. It was with TRBV1-TRBV30 forward primers and a C-beta reverse primer that the first two PCR rounds were run, at roughly 11 cycles each. From the multiplex PCR reads, TCRdb called clonotypes with MiXCR, one entry per CDR3 protein. The sample lists roughly 200,000 distinct CDR3 sequences; approximately 86% were seen once. Scientists recovered RNA and DNA together from roughly 18-30 mg of unsorted bulk tissue. Chronic HBV infection, which was untreated, was present in the patients.

The V and J genes are TRBV11-2 and TRBJ2-7, with D uncertain. Sequences were obtained from tumor tissue from primary liver carcinoma. This receptor was taken from a man aged 35-49 years with primary liver carcinoma and hepatitis B virus infection. The CDR3 DNA reads as TGTGCCAGCAGCTTACGATGTACAGAGGAAAACGACCAGTACTTC. Residues: CASSLRCTEENDQYF.